The rows below give T cell receptor beta chains drawn from one sample of a study of patients and donors after allogeneic stem cell transplantation. TCRdb itself ran the RT-PCR reads through MiXCR, one entry per CDR3 protein. The data contain about 200,000 distinct CDR3 sequences, about 38% of them singletons. Sequences were obtained from blood, either unsorted or a sorted T cell fraction (not recorded which). These receptor sequences come from a human donor who was either an allogeneic HSCT recipient or a stem cell or donor lymphocyte infusion donor (not recorded which). It is not recorded whose cells these are; they may come from a transplant donor. Both conserved end residues are part of each CDR3. D genes are given only for firm matches. Clone size is shown for a subset of rows, as once, few, many or a class of expanded clone.

TRBJ1-1 | TRBV5-6 | NA | NA | CASSWRGRLYTEAFF | TGTGCCAGCAGCTGGAGGGGCAGGTTATACACTGAAGCTTTCTTT
TRBJ1-3 | TRBV29-1 | NA | TRBD1 | CSVEFGTGGNTIYF | TGCAGCGTTGAATTCGGGACAGGCGGAAACACCATATATTTT
TRBJ1-5 | TRBV2 | few | NA | CASSEASPGNQPQHF | TGTGCCAGCAGTGAAGCGTCGCCAGGCAATCAGCCCCAGCATTTT
TRBJ2-2 | TRBV12-3/TRBV12-4 | NA | NA | CASSTRLDPPGELFF | TGTGCCAGCAGTACCCGACTAGATCCACCCGGGGAGCTGTTTTTT
TRBJ1-5 | TRBV20-1 | few | NA | CSSVWGANQPQHF | TGCAGTTCCGTGTGGGGGGCGAATCAGCCCCAGCATTTT
TRBJ2-1 | TRBV20-1 | NA | NA | CSARERRNEQFF | TGCAGTGCTAGAGAGCGGCGGAATGAGCAGTTCTTC
TRBJ1-5 | TRBV25-1 | NA | NA | CASGTAYSNQPQHF | TGTGCCAGCGGCACGGCCTATAGCAATCAGCCCCAGCATTTT
TRBJ2-7 | TRBV9 | NA | NA | CASSAQGGGTYEQYF | TGTGCCAGCAGCGCCCAGGGGGGGGGCACGTACGAGCAGTACTTC
TRBJ2-3 | TRBV6-6 | NA | TRBD2 | CASSYSLAGAADTQYF | TGTGCCAGCAGTTACTCACTAGCGGGGGCCGCAGATACGCAGTATTTT
TRBJ1-2 | TRBV30 | few | TRBD1 | CAWSSGHPGGGCTF | TGTGCCTGGAGTTCGGGTCATCCAGGAGGGGGCTGCACCTTC
TRBJ2-7 | TRBV29-1 | NA | NA | CSAQADSYEQYF | TGCAGCGCCCAGGCAGACTCCTACGAGCAGTACTTC
TRBJ1-5 | TRBV20-1 | once | TRBD1 | CSARDIGTGGIQPQHF | TGCAGTGCTAGAGATATTGGGACAGGGGGCATCCAGCCCCAGCATTTT
TRBJ1-2 | TRBV15 | NA | NA | CATSSDSLGYGYTF | TGTGCCACCAGCAGTGACAGTCTGGGGTATGGCTACACCTTC
TRBJ2-1 | TRBV9 | NA | NA | CASSVAAGYHNEQFF | TGTGCCAGCAGCGTAGCAGCGGGCTATCACAATGAGCAGTTCTTC
TRBJ1-2 | TRBV28 | few | NA | CASSNLVYGYTF | TGTGCCAGCAGTAATTTGGTCTATGGCTACACCTTC
TRBJ1-1 | TRBV29-1 | few | NA | CSESTSSNTEAFF | TGCAGCGAATCGACATCCTCAAACACTGAAGCTTTCTTT
TRBJ2-7 | TRBV6-5 | NA | TRBD2 | CASSRTGTSFFHEQYF | TGTGCCAGCAGTAGAACCGGGACTAGCTTTTTCCACGAGCAGTACTTC
TRBJ2-1 | TRBV5-1 | few | NA | CASSGLAPRNEQFF | TGCGCCAGCAGCGGGCTAGCTCCTCGGAATGAGCAGTTCTTC
TRBJ2-5 | TRBV6-5 | NA | TRBD2 | CASSRTSGAQETQYF | TGTGCCAGCAGTCGGACTAGCGGGGCGCAAGAGACCCAGTACTTC
TRBJ1-5 | TRBV3-1 | NA | TRBD1 | CTSSQETGGGNQPQHF | TGTACCAGCAGCCAAGAAACAGGGGGCGGCAATCAGCCCCAGCATTTT
TRBJ1-6 | TRBV25-1 | NA | NA | CASSERGAGNSPLHF | TGTGCCAGCAGTGAACGGGGGGCAGGGAATTCACCCCTCCACTTT
TRBJ1-5 | TRBV28 | NA | NA | CASSFTSGPNQPQHF | TGTGCCAGCAGTTTCACTTCAGGGCCTAATCAGCCCCAGCATTTT
TRBJ2-3 | TRBV20-1 | few | NA | CSAEGGLGTDTQYF | TGCAGTGCTGAAGGGGGGCTCGGCACAGATACGCAGTATTTT
TRBJ1-4 | TRBV6-5 | few | NA | CASSPTGFGEKLFF | TGTGCCAGCAGTCCAACAGGGTTCGGGGAAAAACTGTTTTTT
TRBJ1-2 | TRBV5-6 | NA | NA | CASSFDAQSYGYTF | TGTGCCAGCAGCTTCGACGCTCAGAGCTATGGCTACACCTTC
TRBJ2-2 | TRBV21-1 | few | NA | CARRTGELFF | TGTGCCAGGCGCACCGGGGAGCTGTTTTTT
TRBJ2-7 | TRBV5-1 | NA | NA | CASSFTGLKNYEQYF | TGCGCCAGCAGCTTTACAGGGTTAAAGAACTACGAGCAGTACTTC
TRBJ2-5 | TRBV5-5 | NA | NA | CASSLEQGRETQYF | TGTGCCAGCAGCTTGGAACAGGGGAGGGAGACCCAGTACTTC
TRBJ1-6 | TRBV5-1 | NA | TRBD1 | CASSLASGTGKGHNSPLHF | TGCGCCAGCAGCTTGGCCTCTGGGACAGGGAAGGGGCATAATTCACCCCTCCACTTT
TRBJ1-5 | TRBV20-1 | NA | NA | CSAPRGSNQPQHF | TGCAGTGCTCCCAGGGGCAGCAATCAGCCCCAGCATTTT
TRBJ1-5 | TRBV29-1 | few | TRBD1 | CSVRQGRNQPQHF | TGCAGCGTTCGACAGGGGAGGAATCAGCCCCAGCATTTT
TRBJ1-2 | TRBV12-3/TRBV12-4 | NA | NA | CASSRGTVPLYGYTF | TGTGCCAGCAGTAGGGGGACGGTTCCCCTCTATGGCTACACCTTC
TRBJ2-5 | TRBV7-9 | NA | TRBD2 | CASSGSGGEETQYF | TGTGCCAGCAGCGGAAGCGGGGGAGAAGAGACCCAGTACTTC
TRBJ1-6 | TRBV27 | NA | NA | CASSFRPQGNSPLHF | TGTGCCAGCAGTTTTAGGCCTCAAGGGAATTCACCCCTCCACTTT
TRBJ2-4 | TRBV12-3/TRBV12-4 | NA | TRBD1 | CASSSWTGEGNIQYF | TGTGCCAGCAGTTCGTGGACAGGGGAGGGAAACATTCAGTACTTC
TRBJ1-6 | TRBV12-3/TRBV12-4 | few | NA | CASTRAGNSPLHF | TGTGCCAGCACCCGGGCCGGGAATTCACCCCTCCACTTT
TRBJ1-5 | TRBV6-2/TRBV6-3 | medium-sized | NA | CASSTETGTGSNQPQHF | TGTGCCAGCAGCACTGAGACAGGAACGGGTAGCAATCAGCCCCAGCATTTT
TRBJ1-1 | TRBV18 | NA | TRBD1 | CASSSGQGREAFF | TGTGCCAGCTCATCTGGACAGGGTCGTGAAGCTTTCTTT
TRBJ1-3 | TRBV5-1 | NA | NA | CASSLLGGTSGNTIYF | TGCGCCAGCAGCTTGCTCGGTGGGACCTCTGGAAACACCATATATTTT
TRBJ2-7 | TRBV12-3/TRBV12-4 | NA | NA | CASSLLSPGKPYEQYF | TGTGCCAGCAGTTTACTTTCCCCAGGGAAACCCTACGAGCAGTACTTC
TRBJ1-2 | TRBV20-1 | NA | NA | CSARGARAQGYTF | TGCAGTGCTAGAGGGGCCAGGGCGCAAGGCTACACCTTC
TRBJ2-1 | TRBV5-6 | NA | NA | CASSLLSSYNEQFF | TGTGCCAGCAGCTTGCTGAGCTCCTACAATGAGCAGTTCTTC
TRBJ2-3 | TRBV12-3/TRBV12-4 | many | NA | CASGSADTDTQYF | TGTGCCAGCGGGTCCGCGGACACAGATACGCAGTATTTT
TRBJ2-3 | TRBV5-1 | NA | TRBD2 | CASSYPSGGATDTQYF | TGCGCCAGCAGCTACCCTAGCGGGGGGGCAACAGATACGCAGTATTTT
TRBJ1-4 | TRBV28 | few | TRBD1 | CASSSSGGLRREKLFF | TGTGCCAGCAGTTCTTCAGGGGGCTTACGGCGAGAAAAACTGTTTTTT
TRBJ2-2 | TRBV4-2 | NA | NA | CASSHRAGGTGELFF | TGTGCCAGCAGCCACCGCGCCGGGGGCACCGGGGAGCTGTTTTTT
TRBJ1-2 | TRBV20-1 | NA | NA | CSARHDGGSYTF | TGCAGTGCTAGACACGACGGGGGCAGCTACACCTTC
TRBJ2-3 | TRBV9 | few | TRBD2 | CASSASGGASTDTQYF | TGTGCCAGCAGCGCCAGCGGGGGGGCTAGCACAGATACGCAGTATTTT
TRBJ1-4 | TRBV4-1 | NA | NA | CASSQERVGLELFF | TGCGCCAGCAGCCAAGAAAGGGTAGGGTTGGAACTGTTTTTT
TRBJ2-7 | TRBV7-9 | NA | NA | CASSLEVYEQYF | TGTGCCAGCAGCTTAGAAGTCTACGAGCAGTACTTC
TRBJ1-5 | TRBV7-9 | few | NA | CASSFGPEGNQPQHF | TGTGCCAGCAGCTTCGGACCTGAAGGCAATCAGCCCCAGCATTTT
TRBJ2-1 | TRBV19 | NA | NA | CASSIGTAHYSEQFF | TGTGCCAGTAGTATAGGGACAGCCCACTACAGTGAGCAGTTCTTC
TRBJ1-5 | TRBV15 | NA | NA | CATSRDAEVNQPQHF | TGTGCCACCAGCAGAGATGCGGAGGTTAATCAGCCCCAGCATTTT
TRBJ2-1 | TRBV27 | NA | NA | CASSLRGGVPGNEQFF | TGTGCCAGCAGTTTAAGGGGGGGAGTGCCTGGCAATGAGCAGTTCTTC
TRBJ1-1 | TRBV20-1 | few | TRBD1 | CSAMGQTSHGTEAFF | TGCAGTGCTATGGGACAGACCTCGCATGGCACTGAAGCTTTCTTT